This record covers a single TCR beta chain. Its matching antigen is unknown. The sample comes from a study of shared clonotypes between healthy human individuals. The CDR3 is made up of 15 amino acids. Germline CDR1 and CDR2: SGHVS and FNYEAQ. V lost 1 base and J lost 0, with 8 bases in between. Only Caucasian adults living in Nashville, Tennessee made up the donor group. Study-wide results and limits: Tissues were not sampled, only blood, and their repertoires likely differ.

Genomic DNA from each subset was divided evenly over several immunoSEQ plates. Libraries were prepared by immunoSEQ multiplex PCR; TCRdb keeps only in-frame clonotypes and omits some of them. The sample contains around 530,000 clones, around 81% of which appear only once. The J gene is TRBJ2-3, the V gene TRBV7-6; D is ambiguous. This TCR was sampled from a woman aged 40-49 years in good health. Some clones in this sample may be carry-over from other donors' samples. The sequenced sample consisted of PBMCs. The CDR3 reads CASSLDHGSTDTQYF. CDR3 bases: TGTGCCAGCAGCTTAGATCACGGGAGCACAGATACGCAGTATTTT. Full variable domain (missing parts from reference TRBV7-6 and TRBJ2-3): GAGVSQSPRYKVTKRGQDVALRCDPISGHVSLYWYRQALGQGPEFLTYFNYEAQQDKSGLPNDRFSAERPEGSISTLTIQRTEQRDSAMYRCASSLDHGSTDTQYFGPGTRLTVL.